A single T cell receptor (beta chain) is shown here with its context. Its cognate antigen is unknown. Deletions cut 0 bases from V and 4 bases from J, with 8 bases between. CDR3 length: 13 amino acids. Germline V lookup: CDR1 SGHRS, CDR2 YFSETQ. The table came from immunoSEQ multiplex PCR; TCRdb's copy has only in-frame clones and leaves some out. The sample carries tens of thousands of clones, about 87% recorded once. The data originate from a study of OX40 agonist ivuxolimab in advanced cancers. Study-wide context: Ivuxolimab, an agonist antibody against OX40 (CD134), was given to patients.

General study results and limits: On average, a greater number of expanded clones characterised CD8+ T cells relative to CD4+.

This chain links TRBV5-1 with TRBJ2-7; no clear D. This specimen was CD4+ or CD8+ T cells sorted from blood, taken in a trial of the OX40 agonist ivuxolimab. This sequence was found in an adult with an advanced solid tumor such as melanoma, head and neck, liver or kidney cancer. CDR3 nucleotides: TGCGCCAGCAGCTTGGACGGTAAATACGAGCAGTACTTC. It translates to CASSLDGKYEQYF.